Listed below are T cell receptor beta chains from one sample, sequenced in a study of cytomegalovirus exposure and HLA in healthy donors. Clones were read by immunoSEQ multiplex PCR, and TCRdb kept only the in-frame ones, dropping some. The table lists approximately 150,000 clones, about 79% of them singletons. The sequenced material came from PBMCs. These receptors were collected from a man aged 35 to 55 in good health and CMV-seropositive. The CDR3 runs from the conserved cysteine through the conserved F or W. Each record gives: D gene, clone size, V gene, J gene, CDR3 DNA, CDR3 protein. A D gene is named only where the DNA matches it firmly. The size field is filled for only some rows; it gives once, few, many or a size class.

>-|-|TRBV6-5|TRBJ2-1
TGTGCCAGCAGTTACTCGAGGGACTCGCCTTACAATGAGCAGTTCTTC
CASSYSRDSPYNEQFF
>TRBD1|-|TRBV2|TRBJ2-7
TGTGCCAGCAGTGAAGAGACAGGGAACTACGAGCAGTACTTC
CASSEETGNYEQYF
>-|-|TRBV27|TRBJ1-2
TGTGCCAGCAGTTCACAGAACTATGGCTACACCTTC
CASSSQNYGYTF
>TRBD2|-|TRBV5-4|TRBJ2-5
TGTGCCAGCAGCTTCCGGAGCGCGGGAGTTGGGGAGACCCAGTACTTC
CASSFRSAGVGETQYF
>TRBD1|-|TRBV27|TRBJ1-1
TGTGCCAGCAGTGGACAGGGGAAAGCTGAAGCTTTCTTT
CASSGQGKAEAFF
>TRBD2|-|TRBV6-5|TRBJ2-5
TGTGCCGGCAGTTACGGGGGGGCCGGGGAGACCCAGTACTTC
CAGSYGGAGETQYF
>-|-|TRBV7-9|TRBJ1-2
TGTTCCAGCAGCTTGTCCCGGACGGAGGTTGGGGAGGGCTACACCTTC
CSSSLSRTEVGEGYTF
>TRBD1|once|TRBV18|TRBJ1-3
TGTGCCAGCTCGTCCGGGACAGGGGAATTCGGAAACACCATATATTTT
CASSSGTGEFGNTIYF
>-|-|TRBV5-4|TRBJ1-2
TGTGCCAGCGGCCCCGGGACACTCAGTAACTATGGCTACACCTTC
CASGPGTLSNYGYTF
>TRBD2|-|TRBV5-1|TRBJ2-1
TGCGCCAGCAGCTATCTAGCGGGAGGGAACTCCTACAATGAGCAGTTCTTC
CASSYLAGGNSYNEQFF
>TRBD1|-|TRBV10-3|TRBJ2-7
TGTGCCATCAGTGACCAGAGGGACAGGGAGCAGTACTTC
CAISDQRDREQYF
>TRBD2|-|TRBV5-8|TRBJ2-3
TGTGCCAGCAGCTTGAAAGGAGCGGGAGTACTAACAGATACGCAGTATTTT
CASSLKGAGVLTDTQYF
>-|-|TRBV11-2|TRBJ2-7
TGTGCCAGCAGCTTTTCGTCCCTTATAACCTACGAGCAGTACTTC
CASSFSSLITYEQYF
>TRBD2|-|TRBV18|TRBJ2-2
TGTGCCAGCTCACCACTGCTCCCAGCGGGAGTAGATACCGGGGAGCTGTTTTTT
CASSPLLPAGVDTGELFF
>-|few|TRBV6-5|TRBJ1-5
TGTGCCAGCAGCGAAGAGCACGGCAATCAGCCCCAGCATTTT
CASSEEHGNQPQHF
>-|-|TRBV19|TRBJ1-2
TGTGCCAGTAGTAGGGCCAACTATGGCTACACCTTC
CASSRANYGYTF
>-|once|TRBV6-6|TRBJ1-5
TGTGCCAGCAGTTACGGGCAGGGGTTGCAGCCCCAGCATTTT
CASSYGQGLQPQHF
>-|-|TRBV5-1|TRBJ1-1
TGCGCCAGCAGCTTGAGAGAAGCCACTGAAGCTTTCTTT
CASSLREATEAFF
>-|-|TRBV16|TRBJ1-1
TGTGCCAGCAGCCAATCGGGGGCGGGTAGGGTTGAAGCTTTCTTT
CASSQSGAGRVEAFF
>-|-|TRBV4-1|TRBJ1-2
TGCGCCAGCAGCCAAGTCCCCCCCGGGGGAGGCTACACCTTC
CASSQVPPGGGYTF
>-|-|TRBV2|TRBJ2-5
TGTGCCAGCAGCGACAGGACCCCTCAAGAGACCCAGTACTTC
CASSDRTPQETQYF
>TRBD2|-|TRBV5-1|TRBJ2-7
TGCGCCAGCAGCCTGGGGACTAGCCTTACCTACGAGCAGTACTTC
CASSLGTSLTYEQYF
>TRBD2|-|TRBV10-1|TRBJ2-1
TGCGCCAGCGGGAGCGGGACCACCTACAATGAGCAGTTCTTC
CASGSGTTYNEQFF
>TRBD1|few|TRBV7-3|TRBJ1-1
TGTGCCAGCAGCCCGGGACAGGGTTCCGGGGCTTTCTTT
CASSPGQGSGAFF
>TRBD1|-|TRBV9|TRBJ2-5
TGTGCCAGCAGCCGCTCTTGGGGGACAGGGTTCCAAGAGACCCAGTACTTC
CASSRSWGTGFQETQYF
>-|-|TRBV9|TRBJ1-1
TGTGCCAGCAGCCCAGGAGGGATGAACACTGAAGCTTTCTTT
CASSPGGMNTEAFF
>TRBD1|-|TRBV19|TRBJ1-5
TGTGCCAGTAACAGGGCAGGGGGTTTGAGAAGCAATCAGCCCCAGCATTTT
CASNRAGGLRSNQPQHF
>-|-|TRBV5-1|TRBJ2-7
TGCGCCAGCAGCTTAGTGGGGCGGGGAGCCTACGAGCAGTACTTC
CASSLVGRGAYEQYF
>TRBD1|-|TRBV18|TRBJ1-4
TGTGCCAGCTCACTAGGGACAGGGGAAGAAAAACTGTTTTTT
CASSLGTGEEKLFF
>-|-|TRBV7-9|TRBJ2-7
TGTTCCAGCAGCTTAGAGGAGGGCCGCTACGAGCAGTACTTC
CSSSLEEGRYEQYF
>-|-|TRBV12-1|TRBJ1-3
TGTGCCAGCAGGCCTACCCGGGATGGAAACACCATATATTTT
CASRPTRDGNTIYF
>TRBD2|-|TRBV5-1|TRBJ2-5
TGCGCCAGCAGCTTACTAGCGGGAGAGACCCAGTACTTC
CASSLLAGETQYF
>-|-|TRBV6-5|TRBJ1-1
TGTGCCAGCAGTTCCCGTTACAGCCGAGCTTTCTTT
CASSSRYSRAFF
>-|-|TRBV2|TRBJ2-7
TGTGCCAGCAGTGAGTTAGGGGGGGCGTCCTACGAGCAGTACTTC
CASSELGGASYEQYF
>TRBD2|-|TRBV9|TRBJ2-2
TGTGCCAGCAGCGTAGAGACTAGCGGCACCGGGGAGCTGTTTTTT
CASSVETSGTGELFF
>TRBD2|-|TRBV5-1|TRBJ2-7
TGCGCCAGCAGCATTGCGGGAGGGCCGGTCGAGCAGTACTTC
CASSIAGGPVEQYF
>-|-|TRBV27|TRBJ1-4
TGTGCCAGCAGTGGGGTGCGGGGGCTGTCTAATGAAAAACTGTTTTTT
CASSGVRGLSNEKLFF
>-|once|TRBV2|TRBJ1-1
TGTGCCAGCAGTCCCGGACACGTCCCTGAAGCTTTCTTT
CASSPGHVPEAFF
>TRBD2|-|TRBV4-1|TRBJ2-5
TGCGCCAGCAGCCCTCGTTGGGGAGCGGGAGACTCCCAAGAGACCCAGTACTTC
CASSPRWGAGDSQETQYF
>-|-|TRBV6-5|TRBJ2-1
TGTGCCAGCAGTCGCCAGGGACACCCTTACAATGAGCAGTTCTTC
CASSRQGHPYNEQFF
>-|-|TRBV14|TRBJ2-1
TGTGCCAGCAGGCGTGATTTCCTAGCAACTGAGCAGTTCTTC
CASRRDFLATEQFF
>-|-|TRBV28|TRBJ1-4
TGTGCCAGCAGTTTGAACGGAGACTGGGAAAAACTGTTTTTT
CASSLNGDWEKLFF
>TRBD1|-|TRBV5-1|TRBJ2-3
TGCGCCAGCAGCCCCGGACAGGGAAACACAGATACGCAGTATTTT
CASSPGQGNTDTQYF
>-|-|TRBV20-1|TRBJ2-1
TGCAGTGCTAGAGACCAAATTGAGCAGTTCTTC
CSARDQIEQFF
>-|few|TRBV7-3|TRBJ2-1
TGTGCCAGCAGCTTACAGGGCCTAGCCTACAATGAGCAGTTCTTC
CASSLQGLAYNEQFF
>-|-|TRBV5-1|TRBJ2-7
TGCGCCAGCAGCTTGGGGGCAGCTTCCTACGAGCAGTACTTC
CASSLGAASYEQYF